This TCR beta chain was captured in a study of blood T cell repertoires in COVID-19. Study-wide background: Whether acute or convalescent, the COVID-19 samples came from the United States, Italy and Spain. From T cells, B-cell-depleted T cells, or PBMCs came the material, which was cDNA or gDNA.

Germline CDR1 and CDR2: SNHLY and FYNNEI. Trimming pared 1 base from V and 2 bases from J, leaving 12 bases between. The CDR3 loop spans 16 amino acids. As handled by the study authors: Estimation of nucleated cell counts relied on the amplification of reference gene primers. Measured with immunoSEQ multiplex PCR; TCRdb has only the in-frame clones, and not every one. D and trimming come from the DNA, and the V and J calls and clone size come from that table. The data hold 120,000 to 150,000 clones, with about four fifths observed a single time. The sequenced sample was peripheral blood. The sequence derives from a human donor with acute or convalescent COVID-19. The donor label of this sample is uncertain. The chain carries TRBV2 and TRBJ1-5; D remains ambiguous. CDR3 in amino acids: CASSEGDLGGNQPQHF. The CDR3 DNA follows: TGTGCCAGCAGTGAAGGTGACCTCGGGGGCAATCAGCCCCAGCATTTT.